Presented here are 9 T cell receptor beta chains from one specimen sequenced in a study of cytomegalovirus exposure and HLA in healthy donors. 60 Vbeta and 13 Jbeta primers were used in PCR. Some clones are missing from TCRdb's copy, which holds only in-frame ones; the method was immunoSEQ multiplex PCR. The sample lists 90,000 to 120,000 clones; around 10% were seen once. The source material was PBMCs. The receptor set was obtained from a middle-aged man in good health and CMV-seropositive.

The sample holds a few counts of this clone. The J gene is TRBJ2-7, the V gene TRBV28, with TRBD2 matching 8 bases. Germline-derived CDR1 and CDR2 are MDHEN and SYDVKM. Trimming took 8 bases from V and 3 from J; bases not matched to a gene: 15. The CDR3 extends over 16 amino acids. The CDR3 DNA reads as TGTGCCAGCGTTGCGGGAGGAATGGGGGGGAACTACGAGCAGTACTTC. Translation: CASVAGGMGGNYEQYF.

The rearrangement links TRBV7-3 to TRBJ2-3; a weak D match, TRBD2 (6 bases). This CDR3 has 16 amino acids. V lost 5 bases, J lost 2 bases, and 17 bases lay in between. Germline V gene sequence: CDR1 SGHTA, CDR2 FQGTGA. The CDR3 is CASSPSWAGNTDTQYF. DNA of the CDR3: TGTGCCAGCAGCCCTAGTTGGGCGGGAAACACAGATACGCAGTATTTT.

CDR3 protein: CASSQVESYEQYF. The CDR3 region has the DNA TGCGCCAGCAGCCAAGTAGAGTCCTACGAGCAGTACTTC. The rearrangement uses TRBV4-1 and TRBJ2-7; no firm D call. This CDR3 has 13 residues. Germline-derived CDR1 and CDR2 are MGHRA and YSYEKL. V was shortened by 1 base and J by 1 base, with 5 bases between the two germline ends.

This chain uses TRBV5-4 with TRBJ2-2, with 8 bases matching TRBD1. Trimming at V came to 2 bases and at J to 7 bases, leaving 10 bases not matched to a gene. CDR3 length: 16 amino acids. Germline V gives CDR1 SGHNT, CDR2 YYREEE (reference sequence). The CDR3 DNA reads as TGTGCCAGCAGCTTCGACCTCGACAGGGGTGGCGGGGAGCTGTTTTTT. This gives the protein CASSFDLDRGGGELFF. The whole variable domain, filled in from reference TRBV5-4 and TRBJ2-2, reads ETGVTQSPTHLIKTRGQQVTLRCSSQSGHNTVSWYQQALGQGPQFIFQYYREEENGRGNFPPRFSGLQFPNYSSELNVNALELDDSALYLCASSFDLDRGGGELFFGEGSRLTVL.

This clone was observed a few times. The chain uses TRBV19 and TRBJ2-7; 10 nucleotides line up with TRBD1. The CDR3 runs to 15 residues. V gave up 5 bases and J gave up 2 bases; unmatched junction bases: 6. Germline V gives CDR1 LNHDA, CDR2 SQIVND (reference sequence). In DNA form, the CDR3 reads TGTGCCAGTAGTGCGAGAGACAGGGGGCCCTACGAGCAGTACTTC. Translating it yields CASSARDRGPYEQYF.

This clone was picked up many times. The J gene is TRBJ1-1, the V gene TRBV19; the D gene is possibly TRBD1 (6 bases). The germline gives CDR1 LNHDA, CDR2 SQIVND (reference sequence). Trimming shortened V by 5 bases and J by 4 bases, and 14 bases separated the two germline ends. CDR3 length: 14 amino acids. CDR3: CASSPAIGGTEAFF. The CDR3 DNA reads TGTGCCAGTAGTCCTGCCATAGGGGGCACTGAAGCTTTCTTT.

This clone showed up just a few times. This chain uses TRBV5-4 with TRBJ2-7, with 12 bases matching TRBD2. V trimming: 0 bases; J trimming: 5 bases; junction bases outside the gene matches: 3. The CDR3 covers 15 residues. Germline V CDR1 and CDR2: SGHNT, YYREEE (reference sequence). The chain's CDR3 is CASSLGLAGADEQYF. CDR3 coding DNA: TGTGCCAGCAGCTTGGGACTAGCGGGAGCGGACGAGCAGTACTTC. Based on the CDR3 plus reference TRBV5-4 and TRBJ2-7, the full variable domain is ETGVTQSPTHLIKTRGQQVTLRCSSQSGHNTVSWYQQALGQGPQFIFQYYREEENGRGNFPPRFSGLQFPNYSSELNVNALELDDSALYLCASSLGLAGADEQYFGPGTRLTVT.

J is TRBJ2-5 and V is TRBV7-2; no definite D call. CDR1 and CDR2 (germline): SGHTA, FQGNSA. V gave up 11 bases and J gave up 2 bases, with 9 bases separating them. The length of the CDR3 is 11 residues. The CDR3 region is CAGGGQETQYF. As DNA, the CDR3 is TGTGCCGGCGGCGGTCAAGAGACCCAGTACTTC.

This clone was detected a few times. The rearrangement uses TRBV29-1 and TRBJ2-7; 8 bases line up with TRBD2. The CDR3 sequence is 13 residues long. Germline CDR1 reads SQVTM; CDR2 reads ANQGSEA. V dropped 5 bases and J dropped 2; count of bases not matched to a gene: 5. CDR3 residues: CSVKASGPYEQYF. The CDR3 DNA reads as TGCAGCGTTAAGGCTAGCGGGCCCTACGAGCAGTACTTC.